This T cell receptor beta chain is from a study of T cells in tumors after PD-1 blockade. Trimming removed 7 bases from V and 4 bases from J, with 10 bases in between. This CDR3 is built from 13 residues. Method: immunoSEQ multiplex PCR; TCRdb's copy keeps in-frame clones and lacks some. The data hold approximately 4,000 clones, with 62% observed a single time. The gene calls are TRBV12-3 or TRBV12-4 and TRBJ1-4, with unresolved D. Sequencing was performed on tumor tissue, taken after anti-PD-1 treatment. This sequence originates from a human donor with cutaneous squamous cell carcinoma. In DNA, the CDR3 is TGTGCCAGCAACGTCGGGAGTAATGAAAAACTGTTTTTT. Amino acids: CASNVGSNEKLFF.